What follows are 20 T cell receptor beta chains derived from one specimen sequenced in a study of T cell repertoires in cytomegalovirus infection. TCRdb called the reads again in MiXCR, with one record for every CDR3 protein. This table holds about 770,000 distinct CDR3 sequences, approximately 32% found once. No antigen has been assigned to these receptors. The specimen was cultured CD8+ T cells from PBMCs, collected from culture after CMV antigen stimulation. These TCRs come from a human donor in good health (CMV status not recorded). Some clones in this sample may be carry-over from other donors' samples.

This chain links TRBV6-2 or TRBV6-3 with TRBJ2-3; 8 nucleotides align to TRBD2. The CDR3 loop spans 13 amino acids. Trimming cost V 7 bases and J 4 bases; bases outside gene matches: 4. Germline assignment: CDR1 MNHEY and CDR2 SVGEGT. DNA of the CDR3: TGTGCCAGCACCGGGGGGGGCGCAGATACGCAGTATTTT. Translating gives CASTGGGADTQYF.

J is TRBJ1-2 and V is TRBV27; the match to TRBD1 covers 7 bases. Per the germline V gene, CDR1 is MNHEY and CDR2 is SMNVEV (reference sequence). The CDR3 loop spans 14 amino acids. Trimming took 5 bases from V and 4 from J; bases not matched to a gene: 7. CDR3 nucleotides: TGTGCCAGCAGTGAGACAGGGCTACTCTATGGCTACACCTTC. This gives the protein CASSETGLLYGYTF.

The DNA of the CDR3 is TGTGCCAGCAGGTATAGAGGATATTCGGAGACCCAGTACTTC. Residues: CASRYRGYSETQYF. The genes are TRBV11-2 and TRBJ2-5; D is ambiguous. The CDR3 spans 14 residues. Deletions cut 6 bases from V and 5 bases from J, with 16 bases between. CDR1 and CDR2 (germline): SGHAT, FQNNGV. Drawing the rest from reference TRBV11-2 and TRBJ2-5, the complete variable domain is EAGVAQSPRYKIIEKRQSVAFWCNPISGHATLYWYQQILGQGPKLLIQFQNNGVVDDSQLPKDRFSAERLKGVDSTLKIQPAKLEDSAVYLCASRYRGYSETQYFGPGTRLLVL.

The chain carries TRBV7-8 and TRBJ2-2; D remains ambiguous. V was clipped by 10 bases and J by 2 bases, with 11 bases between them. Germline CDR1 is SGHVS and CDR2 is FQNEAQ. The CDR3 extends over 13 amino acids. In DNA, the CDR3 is TGTGCCACGGACCTATTAAACACCGGGGAGCTGTTTTTT. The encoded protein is CATDLLNTGELFF. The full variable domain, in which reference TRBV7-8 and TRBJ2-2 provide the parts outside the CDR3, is GAGVSQSPRYKVAKRGQDVALRCDPISGHVSLFWYQQALGQGPEFLTYFQNEAQLDKSGLPSDRFFAERPEGSVSTLKIQRTQQEDSAVYLCATDLLNTGELFFGEGSRLTVL.

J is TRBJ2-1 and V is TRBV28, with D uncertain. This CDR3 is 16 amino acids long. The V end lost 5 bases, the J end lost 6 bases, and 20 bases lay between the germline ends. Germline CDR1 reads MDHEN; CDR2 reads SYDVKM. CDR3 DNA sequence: TGTGCCAGCAGTCCGCTATCGACATGGCCTGGCAATGAGCAGTTCTTC. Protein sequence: CASSPLSTWPGNEQFF.

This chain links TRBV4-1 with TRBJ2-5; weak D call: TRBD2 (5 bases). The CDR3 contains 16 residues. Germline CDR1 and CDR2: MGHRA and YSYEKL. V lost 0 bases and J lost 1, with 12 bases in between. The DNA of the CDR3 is TGCGCCAGCAGCCAAGATGAGAGGGTGACCCAAGAGACCCAGTACTTC. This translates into CASSQDERVTQETQYF.

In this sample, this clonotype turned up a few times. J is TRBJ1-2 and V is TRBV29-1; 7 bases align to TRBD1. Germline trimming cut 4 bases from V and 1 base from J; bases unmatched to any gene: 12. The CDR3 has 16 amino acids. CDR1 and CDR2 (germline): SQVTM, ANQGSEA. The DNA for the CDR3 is TGCAGCGTTGGATCTCGAGACAGGGACCTTAACTATGGCTACACCTTC. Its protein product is CSVGSRDRDLNYGYTF. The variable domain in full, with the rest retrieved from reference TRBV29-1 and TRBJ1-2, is SAVISQKPSRDICQRGTSLTIQCQVDSQVTMMFWYRQQPGQSLTLIATANQGSEATYESGFVIDKFPISRPNLTFSTLTVSNMSPEDSSIYLCSVGSRDRDLNYGYTFGSGTRLTVV.

The CDR3 sequence is CASSFGGVAYSPLHF. DNA of the CDR3: TGTGCCAGCAGCTTCGGGGGGGTGGCATATTCACCCCTCCACTTT. The rearrangement links TRBV7-9 to TRBJ1-6, with D possibly being TRBD1 (5 bases). The germline V and J ends were trimmed by 3 bases and 8 bases, with 14 bases remaining between them. CDR1 and CDR2 (germline): SEHNR, FQNEAQ (reference sequence). The CDR3 has 15 residues.

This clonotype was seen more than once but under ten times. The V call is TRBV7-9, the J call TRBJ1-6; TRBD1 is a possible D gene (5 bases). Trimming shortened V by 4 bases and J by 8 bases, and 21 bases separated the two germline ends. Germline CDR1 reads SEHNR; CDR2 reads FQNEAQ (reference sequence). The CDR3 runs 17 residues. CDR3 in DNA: TGTGCCAGCAGCTCCGATTTCCCGGGACTTCGCGATTCACCCCTCCACTTT. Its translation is CASSSDFPGLRDSPLHF.

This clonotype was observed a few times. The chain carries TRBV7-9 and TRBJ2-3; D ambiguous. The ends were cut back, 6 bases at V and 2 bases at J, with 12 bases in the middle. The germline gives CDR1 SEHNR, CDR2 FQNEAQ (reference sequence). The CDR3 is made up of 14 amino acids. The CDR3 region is CASRTGYSTDTQYF. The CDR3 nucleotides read TGTGCCAGCAGGACCGGTTATTCCACAGATACGCAGTATTTT.

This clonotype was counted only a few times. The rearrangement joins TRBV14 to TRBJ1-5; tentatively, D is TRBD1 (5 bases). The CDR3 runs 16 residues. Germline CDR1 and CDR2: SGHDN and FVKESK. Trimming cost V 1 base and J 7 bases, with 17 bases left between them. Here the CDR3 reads CASSQGGEEGKQPQHF. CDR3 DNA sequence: TGTGCCAGCAGCCAAGGGGGGGAGGAAGGGAAACAGCCCCAGCATTTT.

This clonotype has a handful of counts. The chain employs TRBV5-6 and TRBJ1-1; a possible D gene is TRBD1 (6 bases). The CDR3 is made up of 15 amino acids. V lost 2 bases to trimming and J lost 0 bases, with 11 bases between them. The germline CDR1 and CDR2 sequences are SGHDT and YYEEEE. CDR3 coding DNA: TGTGCCAGCAGCTTAACAGGGTTCATGAACACTGAAGCTTTCTTT. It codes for CASSLTGFMNTEAFF.

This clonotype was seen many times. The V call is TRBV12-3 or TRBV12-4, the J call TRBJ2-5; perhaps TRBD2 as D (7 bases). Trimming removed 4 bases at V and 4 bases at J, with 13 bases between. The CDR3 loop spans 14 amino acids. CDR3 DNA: TGTGCCAGCAGTTCGCGGGGGCGGGGAGAGACCCAGTACTTC. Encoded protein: CASSSRGRGETQYF.

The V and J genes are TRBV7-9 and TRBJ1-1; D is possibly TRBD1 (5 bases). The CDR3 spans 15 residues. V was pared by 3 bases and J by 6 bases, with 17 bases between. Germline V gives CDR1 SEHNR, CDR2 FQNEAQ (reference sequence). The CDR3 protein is CASSFLGDLGSEAFF. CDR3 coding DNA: TGTGCCAGCAGCTTTTTAGGGGACCTTGGATCTGAAGCTTTCTTT.

The CDR3, as DNA: TGTGCCAGCAGCCGAGAGGGGGACGCCTACAATGAGCAGTTCTTC. This gives the protein CASSREGDAYNEQFF. V is TRBV4-2 and J is TRBJ2-1, with D possibly being TRBD1 (6 bases). Trimming removed 4 bases at V and 2 bases at J, with 12 bases between. The CDR3 has 15 amino acids. Looked up from germline, CDR1 is LGHNA and CDR2 is YNFKEQ.

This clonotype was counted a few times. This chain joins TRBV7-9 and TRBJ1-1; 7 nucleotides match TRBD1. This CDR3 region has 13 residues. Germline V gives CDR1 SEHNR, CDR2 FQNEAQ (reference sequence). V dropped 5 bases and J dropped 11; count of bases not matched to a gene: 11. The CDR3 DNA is TGTGCCAGCAGCCAATACAGGGGCAAAGGCGCTTTCTTT. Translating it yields CASSQYRGKGAFF.

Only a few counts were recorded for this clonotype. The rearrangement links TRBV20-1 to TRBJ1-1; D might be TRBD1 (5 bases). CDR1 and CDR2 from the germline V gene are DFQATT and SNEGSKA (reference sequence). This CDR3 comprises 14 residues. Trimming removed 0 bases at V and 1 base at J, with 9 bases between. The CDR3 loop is CSARDLQGNTEAFF. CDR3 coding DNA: TGCAGTGCTAGAGATTTGCAGGGGAACACTGAAGCTTTCTTT.

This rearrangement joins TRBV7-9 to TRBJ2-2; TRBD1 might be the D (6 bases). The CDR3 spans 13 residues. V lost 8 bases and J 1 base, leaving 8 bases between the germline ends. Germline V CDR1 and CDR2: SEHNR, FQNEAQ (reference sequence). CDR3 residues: CASDRRNTGELFF. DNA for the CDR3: TGTGCCAGCGACAGGAGGAACACCGGGGAGCTGTTTTTT.

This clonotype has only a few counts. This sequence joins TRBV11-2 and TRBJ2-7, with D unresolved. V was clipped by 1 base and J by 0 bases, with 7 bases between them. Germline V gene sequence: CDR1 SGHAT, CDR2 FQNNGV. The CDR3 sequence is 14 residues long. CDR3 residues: CASSLGPSSYEQYV. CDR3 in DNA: TGTGCCAGCAGCTTAGGCCCGTCCTCCTACGAGCAGTACGTC.

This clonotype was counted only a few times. The CDR3 DNA follows: TGTGCCAGTAGTACTCTTAGCTCCATCTTGGCGAACACCGGGGAGCTGTTTTTT. Protein product: CASSTLSSILANTGELFF. This chain joins TRBV19 and TRBJ2-2; the D is unclear. Trimming pared 4 bases from V and 0 bases from J, leaving 18 bases between. The germline gives CDR1 LNHDA, CDR2 SQIVND (reference sequence). The CDR3 is made up of 18 amino acids.